This TCR beta chain derives from a study of T cells in Graves' hyperthyroidism and ophthalmopathy. Looking at the study overall: Before any treatment, at initial diagnosis, peripheral blood was collected.

The investigators amplified TCR beta CDR3 regions from RNA transcripts. The HTBI primer set was used in a first-round RT-PCR of the TCR CDR3. TCRdb re-analysed the multiplex PCR reads in MiXCR, keeping a single row per CDR3 protein. The table has about 640,000 distinct CDR3 sequences, under 25% seen once. Criteria for exclusion of patients were uncontrolled infection, other autoimmune disease, pregnancy or lactation. Looked up from germline, CDR1 is MNHNS and CDR2 is SASEGT. With 6 bases removed from V and 8 bases from J, the gap between germline ends came to 11 bases. This CDR3 comprises 13 residues. This clonotype was detected a few times.

This clonotype was sampled from a man aged 30 to 45 with Graves' ophthalmopathy. The V gene is TRBV6-1, the J gene TRBJ1-6, with D perhaps TRBD1 (5 bases). The sequenced sample was blood. DNA of the CDR3: TGTGCCAGCAGGCTAGGGGCGCATTCACCCCTCCACTTT. Its protein product is CASRLGAHSPLHF.